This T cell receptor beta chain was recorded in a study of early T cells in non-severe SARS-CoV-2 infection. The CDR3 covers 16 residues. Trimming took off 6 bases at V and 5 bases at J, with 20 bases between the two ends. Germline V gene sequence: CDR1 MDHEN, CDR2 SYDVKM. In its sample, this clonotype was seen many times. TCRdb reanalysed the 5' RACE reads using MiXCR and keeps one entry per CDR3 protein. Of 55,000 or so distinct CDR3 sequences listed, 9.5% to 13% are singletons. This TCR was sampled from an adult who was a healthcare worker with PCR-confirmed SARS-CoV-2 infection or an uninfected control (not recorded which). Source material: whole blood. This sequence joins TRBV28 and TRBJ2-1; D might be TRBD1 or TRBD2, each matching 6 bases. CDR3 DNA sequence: TGTGCCAGCAGAGCGGGCCGGCAGGGGAGAAACAATGAGCAGTTCTTC. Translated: CASRAGRQGRNNEQFF.